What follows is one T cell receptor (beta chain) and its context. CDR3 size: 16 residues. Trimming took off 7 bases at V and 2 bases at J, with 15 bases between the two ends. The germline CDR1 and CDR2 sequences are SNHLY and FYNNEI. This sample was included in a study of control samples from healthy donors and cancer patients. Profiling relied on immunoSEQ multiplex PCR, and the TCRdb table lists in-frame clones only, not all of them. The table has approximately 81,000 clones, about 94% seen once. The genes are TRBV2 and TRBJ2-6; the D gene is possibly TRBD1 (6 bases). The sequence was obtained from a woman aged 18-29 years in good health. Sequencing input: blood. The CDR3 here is CASNPAGVAGANVLTF. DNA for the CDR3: TGTGCCAGCAACCCCGCAGGGGTCGCTGGGGCCAACGTCCTGACTTTC.